Following are 20 T cell receptor beta chains from one sample sequenced in a study of siplizumab effects on memory and regulatory T cells. The method was immunoSEQ multiplex PCR; TCRdb's version includes in-frame clones alone and lacks a portion of them. The data show around 58,000 clones, around 78% seen once. The specimen was memory CD4+ T cells sorted from blood. The source is a human donor in good health.

This chain links TRBV15 with TRBJ2-2; 10 nucleotides line up with TRBD2. The trim removed 1 base at V and 4 bases at J, leaving 6 bases unmatched. The CDR3 extends over 17 amino acids. CDR1 is LNHNV and CDR2 is YYDKDF in the germline V gene (reference sequence). CDR3 nucleotide sequence: TGTGCCACCAGCAGAGGAGCGGGGGGGCAGGGCACCGGGGAGCTGTTTTTT. This sequence encodes CATSRGAGGQGTGELFF.

This rearrangement joins TRBV10-1 to TRBJ2-7, with D perhaps being TRBD1 or TRBD2 (5 bases each). Germline-derived CDR1 and CDR2 are WNHNN and SYGVQD (reference sequence). Trimming removed 0 bases from V and 5 bases from J, with 11 bases in between. The CDR3 consists of 14 residues. The CDR3 reads CASSESGGVHEQYF. CDR3 DNA: TGCGCCAGCAGTGAGTCTGGGGGTGTTCACGAGCAGTACTTC.

This rearrangement joins TRBV5-6 to TRBJ2-5, with D possibly being TRBD1 (5 bases). CDR1 SGHDT and CDR2 YYEEEE come from the germline V gene. CDR3 length: 13 amino acids. V lost 2 bases and J 4 bases, leaving 9 bases between the germline ends. The CDR3 loop is CASSLWGPETQYF. The CDR3 DNA reads TGTGCCAGCAGCTTATGGGGCCCAGAGACCCAGTACTTC.

Comment on this clone: In the same sample, other DNA sequences code for this CDR3. V gene TRBV6-1 combines with J gene TRBJ1-2, with 9 bases identical to TRBD1. CDR1 is MNHNS and CDR2 is SASEGT in the germline V gene. V dropped 10 bases and J dropped 6; count of bases not matched to a gene: 6. The CDR3 loop spans 12 amino acids. Here the CDR3 reads CATETGGNGYTF. CDR3 coding DNA: TGTGCCACCGAGACAGGGGGTAATGGCTACACCTTC.

V and J are TRBV27 and TRBJ1-2, with a possible D match to TRBD1 (6 bases). Germline CDR1 MNHEY, CDR2 SMNVEV (reference sequence). V gave up 7 bases and J gave up 7 bases, with 13 bases separating them. This CDR3 has 12 amino acids. CDR3 amino acids: CASTHRDCGYTF. CDR3 DNA sequence: TGTGCCAGCACCCACAGGGATTGTGGCTACACCTTC.

This chain joins TRBV4-1 and TRBJ2-1; 13 bases map to TRBD2. Germline V gives CDR1 MGHRA, CDR2 YSYEKL. The CDR3 spans 18 residues. The V and J ends lost 4 bases and 6 bases, in that order; junction bases with no gene match: 12. This chain's CDR3 is CASSPKTSGRRVGNEQFF. As DNA, the CDR3 is TGCGCCAGCAGCCCGAAGACTAGCGGGAGGAGAGTGGGCAATGAGCAGTTCTTC.

V is TRBV5-1 and J is TRBJ1-2; no clear D. V shed 6 bases and J shed 8 bases, with 20 bases lying between them. Germline lookup yields CDR1 SGHRS and CDR2 YFSETQ. The CDR3 runs to 14 residues. CDR3 in amino acids: CASNLLGEASGYTF. The DNA of the CDR3 is TGCGCCAGCAACTTACTGGGCGAGGCTAGCGGCTACACCTTC.

The V call is TRBV4-1, the J call TRBJ1-2, with D hard to call. Germline V lookup: CDR1 MGHRA, CDR2 YSYEKL. V dropped 1 base and J dropped 5 bases, with 11 bases sitting between them. CDR3 length: 14 residues. The CDR3 bases are TGCGCCAGCAGCCAAGGAGCAGTCCAGTATGGCTACACCTTC. Translated, it gives CASSQGAVQYGYTF.

V usage is TRBV18 and J usage is TRBJ2-1; TRBD2 matches 7 bases. Germline assignment: CDR1 KGHSH and CDR2 LQKENI. The J segment lost 4 bases and the V segment lost 3 bases, leaving 9 bases of the junction unmatched. The CDR3 extends over 16 amino acids. The CDR3 loop is CASSPSTASGYNEQFF. The CDR3 DNA sequence: TGTGCCAGCTCACCCTCAACGGCTAGCGGATACAATGAGCAGTTCTTC.

The chain carries TRBV7-9 and TRBJ2-3; the D gene is possibly TRBD2 (6 bases). CDR1 is SEHNR and CDR2 is FQNEAQ in the germline V gene (reference sequence). This CDR3 has 15 residues. Trimming shortened V by 4 bases and J by 3 bases, and 14 bases separated the two germline ends. CDR3 loop: CASSSQLASTDTQYF. The CDR3 nucleotides are TGTGCCAGCAGCTCCCAGCTAGCGTCGACAGATACGCAGTATTTT.

The J gene is TRBJ2-5, the V gene TRBV19; 8 bases match TRBD2. The J call may be incorrect, as the DNA end agrees better with TRBJ2-7. The CDR3 contains 17 residues. Per the germline V gene, CDR1 is LNHDA and CDR2 is SQIVND (reference sequence). This CDR3 is CASSTRQSGTSKGEQYF. The DNA for the CDR3 is TGTGCCAGTAGTACGCGCCAGAGTGGGACTAGTAAAGGCGAGCAGTACTTC.

This clone occurred once. The V gene is TRBV11-2, the J gene TRBJ2-5; TRBD2 agrees at 9 bases. This CDR3 spans 15 amino acids. J lost 5 bases, V lost 7 bases, and 11 bases had no gene match. The germline V gene has CDR1 SGHAT and CDR2 FQNNGV. In DNA form, the CDR3 reads TGTGCCAGCACCTTGAGCGGGAGGAAGCTCGAGACCCAGTACTTC. Its protein is CASTLSGRKLETQYF. The whole variable domain, filled in from reference TRBV11-2 and TRBJ2-5, reads EAGVAQSPRYKIIEKRQSVAFWCNPISGHATLYWYQQILGQGPKLLIQFQNNGVVDDSQLPKDRFSAERLKGVDSTLKIQPAKLEDSAVYLCASTLSGRKLETQYFGPGTRLLVL.

The genes are TRBV30 and TRBJ2-2, with a tentative D call TRBD1 (5 bases). The V and J ends lost 0 bases and 4 bases respectively, with 12 bases between them. The CDR3 totals 15 residues. Germline lookup yields CDR1 GTSNPN and CDR2 SVGIG (reference sequence). The CDR3 coding sequence is TGTGCCTGGAGTGTACAGAGTAGGGGCACCGGGGAGCTGTTTTTT. Its translation is CAWSVQSRGTGELFF. Full variable domain (outside the CDR3, taken from reference TRBV30 and TRBJ2-2): SQTIHQWPATLVQPVGSPLSLECTVEGTSNPNLYWYRQAAGRGLQLLFYSVGIGQISSEVPQNLSASRPQDRQFILSSKKLLLSDSGFYLCAWSVQSRGTGELFFGEGSRLTVL.

The chain recombines TRBV10-3 with TRBJ2-2; TRBD2 agrees at 9 bases. This CDR3 region has 16 residues. The V gene's germline CDR1 is ENHRY and CDR2 SYGVKD. Germline trimming cut 4 bases from V and 7 bases from J; bases unmatched to any gene: 10. The CDR3 region is CAISGGLAGKGGELFF. In nucleotides, the CDR3 is TGTGCCATCAGTGGCGGGCTAGCGGGGAAGGGCGGGGAGCTGTTTTTT.

This clone was observed a handful of times. This chain links TRBV5-1 with TRBJ2-6, with D possibly TRBD2 on 6 matching bases. Trimming shortened V by 7 bases and J by 0 bases, and 11 bases separated the two germline ends. This CDR3 spans 15 amino acids. The V gene's germline CDR1 is SGHRS and CDR2 YFSETQ. The DNA for the CDR3 is TGCGCCAGCTTAGCGGATGGCTCTGGGGCCAACGTCCTGACTTTC. Translating gives CASLADGSGANVLTF. Full variable domain (remainder filled in from reference TRBV5-1 and TRBJ2-6): KAGVTQTPRYLIKTRGQQVTLSCSPISGHRSVSWYQQTPGQGLQFLFEYFSETQRNKGNFPGRFSGRQFSNSRSEMNVSTLELGDSALYLCASLADGSGANVLTFGAGSRLTVL.

The chain recombines TRBV28 with TRBJ1-2; 9 nucleotides agree with TRBD1. The V and J ends lost 2 bases and 6 bases, in that order; junction bases with no gene match: 10. This CDR3 has 16 residues. Germline lookup yields CDR1 MDHEN and CDR2 SYDVKM. The CDR3 bases are TGTGCCAGCAGTTTACCCGGACAGGGGAAAATTAATGGCTACACCTTC. Protein: CASSLPGQGKINGYTF.

The V gene is TRBV19, the J gene TRBJ1-3; maybe TRBD1 (5 bases). The germline V and J ends were trimmed by 5 bases and 0 bases, with 8 bases remaining between them. CDR3 length: 14 residues. Germline V CDR1 and CDR2: LNHDA, SQIVND (reference sequence). CDR3 coding DNA: TGTGCCAGTAGTCAAGGACACTCTGGAAACACCATATATTTT. Its protein is CASSQGHSGNTIYF. Variable domain in full (rest from reference TRBV19 and TRBJ1-3): DGGITQSPKYLFRKEGQNVTLSCEQNLNHDAMYWYRQDPGQGLRLIYYSQIVNDFQKGDIAEGYSVSREKKESFPLTVTSAQKNPTAFYLCASSQGHSGNTIYFGEGSWLTVV.

The chain is built from TRBV6-1 and TRBJ1-2; D possibly corresponds to TRBD1 (6 bases). The V gene lost 2 bases and the J gene lost 4 bases, with 11 bases spanning the gap. From germline, CDR1 is MNHNS and CDR2 SASEGT. The CDR3 covers 14 residues. In DNA, the CDR3 is TGTGCCAGCAGTGAATCAGAGGGGGGCTATGGCTACACCTTC. Residues: CASSESEGGYGYTF.

V and J are TRBV5-5 and TRBJ2-7, with TRBD2 matching 7 bases. Germline loops: CDR1 SGHKS, CDR2 YYEKEE (reference sequence). This CDR3 has 15 amino acids. The V and J ends lost 7 bases and 2 bases, in that order; junction bases with no gene match: 12. The CDR3 region is CASAPSPGLPYEQYF. The CDR3 region has the DNA TGTGCCAGCGCCCCCTCCCCGGGACTACCCTACGAGCAGTACTTC.

The genes are TRBV5-1 and TRBJ2-3; D uncertain. The V end was cut by 5 bases, the J end by 2 bases, with 9 bases between. The length of the CDR3 is 13 residues. Germline CDR1 is SGHRS and CDR2 is YFSETQ. The CDR3 region has the DNA TGCGCCAGCAGTGGCCAATTCACAGATACGCAGTATTTT. This translates into CASSGQFTDTQYF.